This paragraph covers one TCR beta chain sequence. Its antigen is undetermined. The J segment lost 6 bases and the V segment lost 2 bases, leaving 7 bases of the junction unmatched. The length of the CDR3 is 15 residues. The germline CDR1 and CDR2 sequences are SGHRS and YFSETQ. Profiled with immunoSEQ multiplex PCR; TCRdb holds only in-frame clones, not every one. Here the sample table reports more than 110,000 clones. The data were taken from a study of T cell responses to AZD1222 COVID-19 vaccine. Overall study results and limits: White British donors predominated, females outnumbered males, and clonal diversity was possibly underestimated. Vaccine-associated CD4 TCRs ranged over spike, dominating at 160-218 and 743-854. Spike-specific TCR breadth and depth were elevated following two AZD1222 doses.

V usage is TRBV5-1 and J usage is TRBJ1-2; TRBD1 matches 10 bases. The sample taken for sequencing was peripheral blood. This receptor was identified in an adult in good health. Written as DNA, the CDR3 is TGCGCCAGCAGCTTAAATGACAGGGGGCTGGATGGCTACACCTTC. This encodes CASSLNDRGLDGYTF.